These 11 T cell receptor beta chains were sequenced from one sample in a study of identical twins. TCRdb recomputed calls from the 5' RACE reads with MiXCR, one row per CDR3 protein. Among some 790,000 distinct CDR3 sequences listed, approximately 18% were seen once. The sample was also reused in another study, on T cells expressing NK-cell markers.

Sequences were obtained from PBMCs. The source is a woman in her late teens or twenties in good health.

This clonotype was recorded at least ten times. The chain is built from TRBV7-7 and TRBJ2-1; 10 bases match TRBD1. Germline CDR1 reads SSHAT; CDR2 reads FNYEAQ (reference sequence). V was pared by 2 bases and J by 7 bases, with 5 bases of the junction left unmatched. The length of the CDR3 is 15 residues. CDR3 bases: TGTGCCAGCAGCTTAACCCGGGACAGGGGTAATGAGCAGTTCTTC. Its translation is CASSLTRDRGNEQFF.

The chain combines TRBV12-5 with TRBJ1-2; 8 bases match TRBD1. CDR3 length: 13 residues. The germline CDR1 and CDR2 sequences are LGHNT and FRNRAP. V lost 7 bases, J lost 5 bases, and 6 bases stayed unmatched. CDR3 sequence (DNA): TGTGCTAGTGACGCAGGGGGCCCGTATGGCTACACCTTC. It is translated as CASDAGGPYGYTF.

In its sample, this clonotype was seen a few times. The chain employs TRBV4-3 and TRBJ2-7; 9 bases line up with TRBD2. Trimming took 3 bases from V and 5 from J; bases not matched to a gene: 14. The CDR3 is 17 residues long. Germline assignment: CDR1 LGHNA and CDR2 YSLEER. This chain's CDR3 is CASSQSTIAGVMHEQYF. The CDR3 DNA is TGCGCCAGCAGCCAGTCTACTATAGCGGGAGTAATGCACGAGCAGTACTTC.

The rearrangement uses TRBV10-3 and TRBJ2-1; possibly TRBD1 or TRBD2 for D (7 bases each). The CDR3 is 16 residues long. Germline V gene sequence: CDR1 ENHRY, CDR2 SYGVKD. V was pared by 5 bases and J by 5 bases, with 19 bases between. The CDR3 DNA reads as TGTGCCATCAGTCCATGGCAGGGGGGGATACACAATGAGCAGTTCTTC. Translated: CAISPWQGGIHNEQFF.

This chain uses TRBV3-1 with TRBJ2-7; D unresolved. The V end was cut by 1 base, the J end by 3 bases, with 10 bases between. This CDR3 comprises 14 residues. In germline, CDR1 is LGHDT, CDR2 YNNKEL (reference sequence). CDR3 in amino acids: CASSQGAGVYEQYF. CDR3 bases: TGTGCCAGCAGCCAAGGGGCAGGCGTCTACGAGCAGTACTTC.

This clonotype was counted only a few times. The chain combines TRBV15 with TRBJ1-4; D is uncertain. In germline, CDR1 is LNHNV, CDR2 YYDKDF (reference sequence). V was clipped by 5 bases and J by 7 bases, with 5 bases between them. The CDR3 is made up of 11 amino acids. This chain's CDR3 is CATSGFEKLFF. Written as DNA, the CDR3 is TGTGCCACCAGCGGGTTTGAAAAACTGTTTTTT.

This clonotype showed up just a few times. J is TRBJ2-1 and V is TRBV20-1; D ambiguous. Per germline, CDR1 DFQATT and CDR2 SNEGSKA (reference sequence). Trimming stripped 2 bases from V and 0 bases from J, with 14 bases between. The length of the CDR3 is 16 residues. The CDR3 here is CSARPSLASSYNEQFF. The CDR3, as DNA: TGCAGTGCTAGACCCTCCTTAGCCAGCTCCTACAATGAGCAGTTCTTC.

The V and J genes are TRBV29-1 and TRBJ2-1; D is perhaps TRBD2 (6 bases). V was trimmed by 7 bases and J by 5 bases, leaving 18 bases between them. Germline CDR1 and CDR2: SQVTM and ANQGSEA. The CDR3 is made up of 14 amino acids. CDR3 nucleotides: TGCAGCGCTACACTCCGGGACTTTAACAATGAGCAGTTCTTC. Its translation is CSATLRDFNNEQFF.

CDR3 amino acids: CASSAHNFRLAGQSYNEQFF. CDR3 DNA sequence: TGTGCCAGCAGTGCCCATAACTTCAGACTAGCGGGACAATCCTACAATGAGCAGTTCTTC. The chain joins TRBV6-1 to TRBJ2-1; 11 bases fit TRBD2. Trimming removed 4 bases from V and 1 base from J; junction bases left unmatched: 15. CDR3 length: 20 amino acids. The germline gives CDR1 MNHNS, CDR2 SASEGT.

This clonotype was observed a few times. The chain carries TRBV5-1 and TRBJ1-1, with 8 positions matching TRBD1. This CDR3 is 16 amino acids long. With V trimmed by 4 bases and J by 5 bases, 13 bases remained unmatched. Germline V gives CDR1 SGHRS, CDR2 YFSETQ. CDR3 sequence: CASSLRTGRDGTEAFF. The CDR3 DNA sequence: TGCGCCAGCAGCCTTCGGACAGGGAGAGATGGGACTGAAGCTTTCTTT.

The chain recombines TRBV4-3 with TRBJ2-1; no firm D call. Per the germline V gene, CDR1 is LGHNA and CDR2 is YSLEER. The ends were cut back, 0 bases at V and 7 bases at J, with 16 bases in the middle. The CDR3 covers 16 residues. CDR3 loop: CASSQDRRGTGNEQFF. CDR3 bases: TGCGCCAGCAGCCAAGATCGGCGCGGCACCGGTAATGAGCAGTTCTTC.